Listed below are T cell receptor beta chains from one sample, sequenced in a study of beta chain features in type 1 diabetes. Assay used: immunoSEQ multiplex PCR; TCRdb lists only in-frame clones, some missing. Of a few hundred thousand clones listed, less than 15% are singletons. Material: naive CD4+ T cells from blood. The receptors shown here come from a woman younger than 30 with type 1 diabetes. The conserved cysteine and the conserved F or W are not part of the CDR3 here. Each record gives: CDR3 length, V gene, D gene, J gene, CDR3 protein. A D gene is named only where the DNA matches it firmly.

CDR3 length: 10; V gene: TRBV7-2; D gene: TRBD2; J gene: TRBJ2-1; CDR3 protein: ASSQRLAEQF
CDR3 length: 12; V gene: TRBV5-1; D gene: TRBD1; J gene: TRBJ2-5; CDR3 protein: ASSPGTAQETQY
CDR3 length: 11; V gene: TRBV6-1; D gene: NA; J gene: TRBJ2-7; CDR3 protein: ASRQVGWMEQY
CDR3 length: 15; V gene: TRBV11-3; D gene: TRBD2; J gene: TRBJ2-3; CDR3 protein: ASSLIRAGAGTDTQY
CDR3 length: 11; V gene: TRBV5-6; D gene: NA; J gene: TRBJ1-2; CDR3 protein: ASSYGGLGGYT
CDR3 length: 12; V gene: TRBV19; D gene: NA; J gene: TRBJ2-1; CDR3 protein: ASRGQGFGNEQF
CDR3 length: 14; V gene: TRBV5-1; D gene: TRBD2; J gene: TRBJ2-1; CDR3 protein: ASSLWTSGAGNEQF
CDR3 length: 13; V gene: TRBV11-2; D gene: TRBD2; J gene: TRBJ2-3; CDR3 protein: ASSLGLAGQDTQY
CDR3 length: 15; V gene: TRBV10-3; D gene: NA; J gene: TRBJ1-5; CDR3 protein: AISESAAAYSNQPQH
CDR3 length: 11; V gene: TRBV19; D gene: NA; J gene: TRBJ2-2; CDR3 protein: ASRRTATGELF
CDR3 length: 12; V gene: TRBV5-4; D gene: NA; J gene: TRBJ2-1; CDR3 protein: ASSPAGEHNEQF
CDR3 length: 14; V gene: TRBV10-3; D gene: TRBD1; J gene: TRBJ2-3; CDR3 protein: AIRSAGTGPDGTQY
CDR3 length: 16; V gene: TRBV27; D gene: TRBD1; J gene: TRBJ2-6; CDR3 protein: ASSWGQGFRAGANVLT
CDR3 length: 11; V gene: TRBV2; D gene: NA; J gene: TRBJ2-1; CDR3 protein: ASRAGPPGEQF
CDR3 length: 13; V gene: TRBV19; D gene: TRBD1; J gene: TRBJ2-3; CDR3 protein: ATRTGPHISDTQY
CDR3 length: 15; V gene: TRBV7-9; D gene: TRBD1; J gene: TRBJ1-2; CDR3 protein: ASSSLWGGTDYYGYT
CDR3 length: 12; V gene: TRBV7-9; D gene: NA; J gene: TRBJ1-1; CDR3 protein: ASSLSSGNTEAF
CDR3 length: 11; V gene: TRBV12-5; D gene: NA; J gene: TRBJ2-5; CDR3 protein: ASGFGFQETQY
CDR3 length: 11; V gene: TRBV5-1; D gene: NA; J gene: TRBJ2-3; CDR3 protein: ASSSQTGPAQY
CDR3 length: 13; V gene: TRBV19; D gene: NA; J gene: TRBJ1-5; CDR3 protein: ASSQAGTPNQPQH
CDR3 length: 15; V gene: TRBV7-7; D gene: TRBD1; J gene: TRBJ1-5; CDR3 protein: ASSRYRTGPFNQPQH
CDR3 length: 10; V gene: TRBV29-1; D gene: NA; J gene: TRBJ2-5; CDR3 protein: SGGDSFGTQY
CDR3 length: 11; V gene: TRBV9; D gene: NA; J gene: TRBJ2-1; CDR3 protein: ASSVGHYNEQF
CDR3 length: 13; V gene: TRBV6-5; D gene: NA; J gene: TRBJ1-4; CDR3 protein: ASSPFFTTNEKLF
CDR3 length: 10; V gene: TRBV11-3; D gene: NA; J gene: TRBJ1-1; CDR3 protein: ASSLSGTEAF
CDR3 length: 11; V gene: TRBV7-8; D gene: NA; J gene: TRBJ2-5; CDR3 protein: ASSRQIQETQY
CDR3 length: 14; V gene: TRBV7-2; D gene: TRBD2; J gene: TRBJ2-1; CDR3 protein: ASSLDGGSSYNEQF
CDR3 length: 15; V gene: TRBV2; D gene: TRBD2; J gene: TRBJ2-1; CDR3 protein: ASSSTSGTRSYNEQF
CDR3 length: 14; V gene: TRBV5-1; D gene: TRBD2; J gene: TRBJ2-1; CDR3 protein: ASSAGLAGSYNEQF
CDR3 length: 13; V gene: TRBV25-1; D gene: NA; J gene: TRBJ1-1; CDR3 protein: ASSPMGAMNTEAF
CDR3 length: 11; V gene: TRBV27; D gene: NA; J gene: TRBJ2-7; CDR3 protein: ASSFHGSYEQY
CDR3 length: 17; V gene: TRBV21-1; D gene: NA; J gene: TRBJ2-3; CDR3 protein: ASSKCRPGLADIGWTQY
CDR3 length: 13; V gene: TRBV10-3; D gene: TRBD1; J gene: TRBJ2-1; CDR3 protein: AISVDRGLSDEQF
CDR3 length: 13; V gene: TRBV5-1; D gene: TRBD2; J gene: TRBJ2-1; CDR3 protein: ASSPDGGTYNEQF
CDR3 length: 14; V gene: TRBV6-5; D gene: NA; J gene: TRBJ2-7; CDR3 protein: ASSYGSGPGSYEQY
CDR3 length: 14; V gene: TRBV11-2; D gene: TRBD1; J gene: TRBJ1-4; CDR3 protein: ASSSFPQGAGEKLF
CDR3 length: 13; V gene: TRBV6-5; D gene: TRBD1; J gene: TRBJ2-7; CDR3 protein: ASSYFWQGAYEQY
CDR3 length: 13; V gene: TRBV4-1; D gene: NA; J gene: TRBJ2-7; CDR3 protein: ASSQAWRFSYEQY
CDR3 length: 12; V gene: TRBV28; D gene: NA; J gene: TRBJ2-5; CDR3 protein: ASSLMGAQETQY
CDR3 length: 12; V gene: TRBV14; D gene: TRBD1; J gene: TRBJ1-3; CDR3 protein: ASSQAGGGNTIY
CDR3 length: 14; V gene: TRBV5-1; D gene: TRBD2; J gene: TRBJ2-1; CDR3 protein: ASSPIRGLAVNEQF
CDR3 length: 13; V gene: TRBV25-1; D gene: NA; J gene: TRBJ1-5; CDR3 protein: ASSDSGHPNQPQH
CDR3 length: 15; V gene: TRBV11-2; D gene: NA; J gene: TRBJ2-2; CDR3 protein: ASSFLRGGANTGELF
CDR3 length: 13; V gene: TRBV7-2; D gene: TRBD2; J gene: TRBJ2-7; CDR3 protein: ASISSGAFSYEQY
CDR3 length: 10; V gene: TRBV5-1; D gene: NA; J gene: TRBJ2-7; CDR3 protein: ASSNRGAEQY
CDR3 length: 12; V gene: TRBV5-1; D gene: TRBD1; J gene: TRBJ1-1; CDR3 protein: ASSLTGVDTEAF
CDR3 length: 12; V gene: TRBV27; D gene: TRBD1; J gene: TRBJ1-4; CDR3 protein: ASSRDRGGEKLF
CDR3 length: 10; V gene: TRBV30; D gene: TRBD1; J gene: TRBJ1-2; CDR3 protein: AWSTGGYGYT
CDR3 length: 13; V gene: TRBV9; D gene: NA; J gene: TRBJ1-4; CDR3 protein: ASSPRGRGGEKLF